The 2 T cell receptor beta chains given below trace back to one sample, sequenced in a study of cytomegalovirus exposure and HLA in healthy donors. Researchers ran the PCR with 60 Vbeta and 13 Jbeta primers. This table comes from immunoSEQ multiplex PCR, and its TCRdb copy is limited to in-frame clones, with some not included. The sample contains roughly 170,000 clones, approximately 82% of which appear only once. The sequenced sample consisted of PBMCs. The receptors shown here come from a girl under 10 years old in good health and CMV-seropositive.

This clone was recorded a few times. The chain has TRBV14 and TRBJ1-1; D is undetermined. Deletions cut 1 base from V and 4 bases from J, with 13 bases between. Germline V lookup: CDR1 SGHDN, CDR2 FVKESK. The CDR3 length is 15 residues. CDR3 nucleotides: TGTGCCAGCAGCCAAGGGACGGGGTGGAGCACTGAAGCTTTCTTT. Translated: CASSQGTGWSTEAFF.

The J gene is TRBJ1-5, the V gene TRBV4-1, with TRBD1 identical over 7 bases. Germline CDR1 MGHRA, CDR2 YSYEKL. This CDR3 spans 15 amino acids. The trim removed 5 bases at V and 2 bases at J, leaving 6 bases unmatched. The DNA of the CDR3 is TGCGCCAGCAGCTTCCAGGGGGAGGGCAATCAGCCCCAGCATTTT. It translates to CASSFQGEGNQPQHF.